This entry concerns a single T cell receptor (beta chain). The antigen is unknown. Between the trimmed V and J ends, which lost 6 bases and 6 bases, there was a span of 12 bases. Germline V gene lookup returns CDR1 DFQATT and CDR2 SNEGSKA (reference sequence). The CDR3 spans 13 residues. The data were taken from a study of CD8 T cells in ankylosing spondylitis. A single record per CDR3 protein comes from TCRdb applying MiXCR to the 5' RACE reads. The sample carries 310,000 or so distinct CDR3 sequences, roughly 20% recorded once. Whole-study results and caveats: As reported, disease-linked clones showed significant enrichment in matched ankylosing spondylitis synovial fluid.

This sequence originates from a male donor with ankylosing spondylitis or in good health (not recorded which). The genes are TRBV20-1 and TRBJ1-6; D is perhaps TRBD1 (5 bases). The sequenced sample consisted of blood, either unsorted or a sorted T cell fraction (not recorded which). The CDR3 reads CSARDLSNSPLHF. The CDR3 DNA reads as TGCAGTGCCAGGGACCTTTCTAATTCACCCCTCCACTTT.